A selection of T cell receptor beta chains follows, all from one sample in a study of T-cell reconstitution after alpha-beta-depleted transplantation in children. MiXCR was run by TCRdb on the PCR reads, yielding one entry per CDR3 protein. The sample lists around 270,000 distinct CDR3 sequences, 10% seen once, with 7.5% in the top ten. The sample here was PBMCs, taken before TCRalphabeta/CD19-depleted stem cell transplant. The source of these receptors is a boy under two years old with acute myeloid leukemia, due to receive a stem cell transplant. Both conserved end residues are part of each CDR3. The order of the fields is clone size, J gene, V gene, D gene, CDR3 DNA, CDR3 protein. The D gene is left open where the match is weak. Clone size is shown for a subset of rows, as once, few, many or a class of expanded clone.

>many|TRBJ2-7|TRBV18|.
TGTGCCAGCTCACCGCTAGACAACTACGAGCAGTACTTC
CASSPLDNYEQYF
>many|TRBJ1-2|TRBV10-3|TRBD1
TGTGCCATCAGGGACAGGGGGAACTATGGCTACACCTTC
CAIRDRGNYGYTF
>.|TRBJ2-7|TRBV5-4|.
TGTGCCAGCAGCTCCTGGAGGACACAGGGAACCTACGACCAGTACTTC
CASSSWRTQGTYDQYF
>many|TRBJ1-6|TRBV12-3/TRBV12-4|.
TGTGCCAGCAGTTTGAAGGCTGGGGATGGTTCACCCCTCCACTTT
CASSLKAGDGSPLHF
>many|TRBJ1-5|TRBV12-3/TRBV12-4|TRBD1
TGTGCCAGCAGTCCCGGGACAGGCAATCAGCCCCAGCATTTT
CASSPGTGNQPQHF
>.|TRBJ1-5|TRBV29-1|.
TGCAGCGTGGTAGGGACGGGGAGCAATCAGCCCCAGCATTTT
CSVVGTGSNQPQHF
>many|TRBJ1-1|TRBV20-1|.
TGCAGTGCTAGAGCCCGACTAATGAACACTGAAGCTTTCTTT
CSARARLMNTEAFF
>many|TRBJ2-6|TRBV27|.
TGTGCCAGCACCCCCGGGGGGCTGGAAGGGGCCAACGTCCTGACTTTC
CASTPGGLEGANVLTF
>many|TRBJ2-7|TRBV7-3|.
TGTGCCAGCAGCTTATCCGGCCCTAATGGGTACGAGCAGTACTTC
CASSLSGPNGYEQYF
>.|TRBJ2-2|TRBV5-6|TRBD1
TGTGCCAGCAGCGGGGACAGGGGAGCCGGGGAGCTGTTTTTT
CASSGDRGAGELFF
>many|TRBJ2-5|TRBV10-3|TRBD1
TGTGCCATCAGCGGTAGCTTTCCGGGACAGCAAGAGACCCAGTACTTC
CAISGSFPGQQETQYF
>many|TRBJ2-1|TRBV5-1|TRBD1
TGCGCCAGCAGCCCGCTAGGACAGGGAACCTACAATGAGCAGTTCTTC
CASSPLGQGTYNEQFF
>.|TRBJ2-7|TRBV28|.
TGTGCCAGCAGTTTTACAGGGTTGCAGTACTTC
CASSFTGLQYF
>few|TRBJ1-1|TRBV12-3/TRBV12-4|TRBD1
TGTGCCAGCAGTTTGGACAGGGACACTGAATCTTTCTTT
CASSLDRDTESFF
>many|TRBJ2-2|TRBV6-4|.
TGTGCCAGCAGTGAGGGCACCGGGGAGCTGTTTTTT
CASSEGTGELFF
>many|TRBJ1-2|TRBV6-5|TRBD1
TGTGCCAGCAGTTCGACAGGGTCTAACTATGGCTACACCTTC
CASSSTGSNYGYTF
>many|TRBJ1-1|TRBV6-5|.
TGTGCCAGCAGTTACGTCTCGGGGTCTGAAGCTTTCTTT
CASSYVSGSEAFF
>many|TRBJ2-7|TRBV28|.
TGTGCCAGCAGTTTTAAGTACGAGCAGTACTTC
CASSFKYEQYF
>.|TRBJ2-1|TRBV10-3|.
TGTGCCATCAGTGTTAAGGAGCGTAGCGGTGGGCGAACCGTCAATGAGCAGTTCTTC
CAISVKERSGGRTVNEQFF
>.|TRBJ2-2|TRBV2|TRBD2
TGTGCCAGCTGTTCGTTCGGGGGACTAGCGGGGTCCACCGGGGAGCTGTTTTTT
CASCSFGGLAGSTGELFF
>many|TRBJ2-3|TRBV4-3|.
TGCGCCAGCAGCCAAGATGGGCTTAGCACAGATACGCAGTATTTT
CASSQDGLSTDTQYF
>many|TRBJ1-1|TRBV28|.
TGTGCCAGCAGTTTACAGGGCGCTGAAGCTTTCTTT
CASSLQGAEAFF
>many|TRBJ2-3|TRBV19|.
TGTGCCAGTAAGTCATCGGGGGCTACAGATACGCAGTATTTT
CASKSSGATDTQYF
>many|TRBJ2-7|TRBV5-6|TRBD2
TGTGCCAGCAGCTTGGCCCCATCTAGCGGCTCCTACGAGCAGTACTTC
CASSLAPSSGSYEQYF
>.|TRBJ2-5|TRBV20-1|TRBD2
TGCAGTGCTAGAGACGGGCTAGCGGGGGGGCCCCGAGAGACCCAGTACTTC
CSARDGLAGGPRETQYF
>.|TRBJ1-3|TRBV20-1|.
TGCAGTGCTAGAGATTTACACAGGCGCTCTGGAAACACCATATATTTT
CSARDLHRRSGNTIYF
>many|TRBJ1-1|TRBV2|.
TGTGCCAGCACTGGGGGGGGTGAAGCTTTCTTT
CASTGGGEAFF
>.|TRBJ1-4|TRBV7-2|.
TGTGCCAGCAGCTTCCCGAATGAAAAACTGTTTTTT
CASSFPNEKLFF
>.|TRBJ2-7|TRBV25-1|TRBD1
TGTGCCAGCAGCCAGACAGGGGGGGGGGAGCAGTACTTC
CASSQTGGGEQYF
>many|TRBJ2-5|TRBV7-2|TRBD2
TGTGCCAGCAGACCCAGCGGGATCTTCGAGGAGACCCAGTACTTC
CASRPSGIFEETQYF
>.|TRBJ1-5|TRBV4-1|.
TGCGCCAGCCTCTGGAGGGGAATTCTGCAGCCCCAGCATTTT
CASLWRGILQPQHF
>many|TRBJ2-3|TRBV7-9|TRBD2
TGTGCCAGCATCCCCGGGGGGGGTTCGAATACGCAGTATTTT
CASIPGGGSNTQYF
>many|TRBJ1-1|TRBV20-1|.
TGCAGTGCCCCACTCATTGGAAGGGCTGAAGCTTTCTTT
CSAPLIGRAEAFF
>many|TRBJ2-2|TRBV10-3|.
TGTGCCATCTCAACCCTCGGGAACACCGGGGAGCTGTTTTTT
CAISTLGNTGELFF
>many|TRBJ2-7|TRBV29-1|.
TGCAGCGTTGAAATAGCGGTGGAGCAGTACTTC
CSVEIAVEQYF
>.|TRBJ2-5|TRBV5-1|TRBD1
TGCGCCAGCAGTTCGGGACAGGGAAGAGAGACCCAGTACTTC
CASSSGQGRETQYF